Given below is one T cell receptor beta chain in context. Germline CDR1 is SEHNR and CDR2 is FQNEAQ (reference sequence). V lost 1 base and J 3 bases, leaving 10 bases between the germline ends. This CDR3 region has 14 residues. The sample originates from a study of blood T cell repertoires in COVID-19. TCRdb keeps only in-frame clones here, not all; method: immunoSEQ multiplex PCR. The table includes roughly 430,000 clones, over 75% detected once. This chain joins TRBV7-9 and TRBJ2-7; D might be TRBD2 (7 bases). This TCR was recovered from a middle-aged woman with acute COVID-19. Sequenced sample: PBMCs or T cells enriched from blood (not recorded which). The CDR3 is CASSLDGGLYEQYF. For the CDR3, the DNA is TGTGCCAGCAGCTTAGACGGGGGGCTCTACGAGCAGTACTTC.